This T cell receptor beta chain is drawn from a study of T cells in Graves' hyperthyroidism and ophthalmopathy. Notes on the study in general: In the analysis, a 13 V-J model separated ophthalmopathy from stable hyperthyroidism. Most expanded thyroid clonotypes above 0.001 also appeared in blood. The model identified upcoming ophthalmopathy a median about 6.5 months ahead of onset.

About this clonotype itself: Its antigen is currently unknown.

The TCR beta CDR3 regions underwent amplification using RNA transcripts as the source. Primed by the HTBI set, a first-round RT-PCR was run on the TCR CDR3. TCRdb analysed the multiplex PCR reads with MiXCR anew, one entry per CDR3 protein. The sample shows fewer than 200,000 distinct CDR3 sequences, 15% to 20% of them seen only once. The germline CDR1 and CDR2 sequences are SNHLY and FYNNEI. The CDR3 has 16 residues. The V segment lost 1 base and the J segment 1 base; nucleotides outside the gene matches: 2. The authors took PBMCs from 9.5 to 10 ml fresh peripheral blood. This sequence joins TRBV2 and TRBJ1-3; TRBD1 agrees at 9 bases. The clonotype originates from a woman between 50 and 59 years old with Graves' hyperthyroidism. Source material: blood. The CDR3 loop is CASSEGDRGSGNTIYF. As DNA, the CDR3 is TGTGCCAGCAGTGAAGGAGACAGGGGGTCTGGAAACACCATATATTTT.